The 20 T cell receptor beta chains below were found in one sample sequenced in a study of T cells in pancreatic ductal adenocarcinoma. Some clones are missing from TCRdb's copy, which holds only in-frame ones; the method was immunoSEQ multiplex PCR. The sample records over 90,000 clones, nearly 95% being singletons. Surgery without prior neoadjuvant therapy was the treatment of the selected pancreatic ductal adenocarcinoma patients. The sequenced sample was PBMCs. The source is a human donor with pancreatic ductal adenocarcinoma.

This chain links TRBV10-1 with TRBJ1-1, with TRBD1 as a possible D gene (5 bases). This CDR3 is 12 amino acids long. Germline loops: CDR1 WNHNN, CDR2 SYGVQD (reference sequence). The V end lost 11 bases, the J end lost 0 bases, and 10 bases lay between the germline ends. This CDR3 reads CASQGLNTEAFF. CDR3 sequence (DNA): TGCGCCTCCCAGGGTTTGAACACTGAAGCTTTCTTT.

This chain uses TRBV6-1 with TRBJ1-1, with 9 positions matching TRBD1. This CDR3 is 15 amino acids long. V trimming: 3 bases; J trimming: 6 bases; junction bases outside the gene matches: 8. The germline V gene encodes CDR1 MNHNS and CDR2 SASEGT. CDR3 nucleotides: TGTGCCAGCAGTGATGGGACAGGGAAGTTCCCTGAAGCTTTCTTT. Encoded protein: CASSDGTGKFPEAFF.

The chain carries TRBV7-6 and TRBJ2-1, with 8 bases identical to TRBD2. CDR1 is SGHVS, CDR2 FNYEAQ, per germline. The CDR3 spans 17 residues. The V gene end was trimmed by 5 bases and the J gene end by 0 bases; junction bases not matched to a gene: 9. The CDR3 loop reads CASSPGGSGSSYNEQFF. CDR3 sequence (DNA): TGTGCCAGCAGCCCCGGGGGGAGCGGGAGCTCCTACAATGAGCAGTTCTTC. The full variable domain, in which reference TRBV7-6 and TRBJ2-1 provide the parts outside the CDR3, is GAGVSQSPRYKVTKRGQDVALRCDPISGHVSLYWYRQALGQGPEFLTYFNYEAQQDKSGLPNDRFSAERPEGSISTLTIQRTEQRDSAMYRCASSPGGSGSSYNEQFFGPGTRLTVL.

This chain links TRBV27 with TRBJ2-7; 12 positions match TRBD1. CDR1 and CDR2 from the germline V gene are MNHEY and SMNVEV (reference sequence). The CDR3 is 16 amino acids. V lost 6 bases and J lost 7; bases outside the gene matches: 13. For the CDR3, the DNA is TGTGCCAGCAGCTCCGGGCGGGACAGGGGGCCTGATGAGCAGTACTTC. This gives the protein CASSSGRDRGPDEQYF.

V is TRBV29-1 and J is TRBJ2-7; tentative D call: TRBD2 (6 bases). CDR3 length: 14 residues. The V end lost 2 bases, the J end lost 2 bases, and 13 bases lay between the germline ends. Germline CDR1 and CDR2: SQVTM and ANQGSEA. CDR3 loop: CSVESRDSPYEQYF. CDR3 DNA: TGCAGCGTTGAATCCCGGGACTCCCCCTACGAGCAGTACTTC.

The rearrangement joins TRBV11-2 to TRBJ2-5, with 7 nucleotides matching TRBD2. The CDR3 has 15 amino acids. Germline trimming cut 1 base from V and 5 bases from J; bases unmatched to any gene: 7. Germline V lookup: CDR1 SGHAT, CDR2 FQNNGV. CDR3 amino acids: CASSLVGGSIETQYF. The CDR3 bases are TGTGCCAGCAGCTTAGTGGGCGGGAGCATCGAGACCCAGTACTTC.

The rearrangement links TRBV7-2 to TRBJ1-3, with D uncertain. The germline V gene encodes CDR1 SGHTA and CDR2 FQGNSA. The CDR3 spans 14 residues. V shed 4 bases and J shed 1 base, with 8 bases lying between them. CDR3 nucleotides: TGTGCCAGCAGCTCGGGTTTTTCTGGAAACACCATATATTTT. Protein product: CASSSGFSGNTIYF.

The chain is built from TRBV18 and TRBJ1-2, with D hard to call. Between the trimmed V and J ends, which lost 6 bases and 4 bases, there was a span of 12 bases. Germline CDR1 is KGHSH and CDR2 is LQKENI. This CDR3 is 13 amino acids long. The CDR3 spells CASSTGRPYGYTF. The CDR3 DNA follows: TGTGCCAGCTCGACGGGGAGGCCCTATGGCTACACCTTC. Full variable domain (outside the CDR3, taken from reference TRBV18 and TRBJ1-2): NAGVMQNPRHLVRRRGQEARLRCSPMKGHSHVYWYRQLPEEGLKFMVYLQKENIIDESGMPKERFSAEFPKEGPSILRIQQVVRGDSAAYFCASSTGRPYGYTFGSGTRLTVV.

V is TRBV11-2 and J is TRBJ2-2, with D perhaps TRBD2 (6 bases). This CDR3 comprises 15 residues. Germline CDR1 is SGHAT and CDR2 is FQNNGV. V lost 2 bases and J 5 bases, leaving 12 bases between the germline ends. The CDR3 nucleotides are TGTGCCAGCAGCTTATATAGTGGGGGGACCGGGGAGCTGTTTTTT. Amino acid sequence: CASSLYSGGTGELFF.

The chain recombines TRBV11-2 with TRBJ2-1; 7 bases line up with TRBD1. The V gene's germline CDR1 is SGHAT and CDR2 FQNNGV. V trimming: 3 bases; J trimming: 8 bases; junction bases outside the gene matches: 13. There are 16 residues in the CDR3. In nucleotides, the CDR3 is TGTGCCAGCAGCTTCAGGGGGAATTCTCCCATCTATGAGCAGTTCTTC. Amino acids: CASSFRGNSPIYEQFF.

The chain links TRBV5-5 to TRBJ2-3; D uncertain. The CDR3 length is 15 residues. CDR1 SGHKS and CDR2 YYEKEE come from the germline V gene (reference sequence). Between the trimmed V and J ends, which lost 3 bases and 2 bases, there was a span of 13 bases. CDR3 in amino acids: CASSSATGNTDTQYF. In DNA, the CDR3 is TGTGCCAGCAGCTCAGCGACGGGTAACACAGATACGCAGTATTTT.

The chain has TRBV28 and TRBJ1-2, with D possibly matching TRBD1 (5 bases). The CDR3 contains 14 residues. Trimming removed 3 bases from V and 2 bases from J, with 10 bases in between. The germline V gene encodes CDR1 MDHEN and CDR2 SYDVKM. The chain's CDR3 is CASSLKGINYGYTF. The CDR3 coding sequence is TGTGCCAGCAGTTTGAAGGGGATAAACTATGGCTACACCTTC.

The chain employs TRBV29-1 and TRBJ2-7; tentative D call: TRBD2 (6 bases). The V end was cut by 2 bases, the J end by 7 bases, with 21 bases between. The CDR3 covers 15 residues. Germline CDR1 is SQVTM and CDR2 is ANQGSEA. CDR3 coding DNA: TGCAGCGTTGAAAAATCGGAGGGGTCAACGGGGGAGCAGTACTTC. Its translation: CSVEKSEGSTGEQYF.

The chain is built from TRBV9 and TRBJ2-3, with 8 bases lining up with TRBD2. The germline gives CDR1 SGDLS, CDR2 YYNGEE. J was trimmed by 2 bases and V by 2 bases; bases with no gene match: 4. The CDR3 totals 15 residues. CDR3 protein: CASSVTSGTTDTQYF. In DNA, the CDR3 is TGTGCCAGCAGCGTCACTAGCGGAACCACAGATACGCAGTATTTT.

The gene calls are TRBV7-2 and TRBJ2-3, with 8 bases matching TRBD2. The CDR3 contains 16 residues. Per the germline V gene, CDR1 is SGHTA and CDR2 is FQGNSA. After removal of 2 bases from V and 4 bases from J, the junction contained 8 bases not matched to a gene. The CDR3 is CASSLKAGVTADTQYF. The CDR3 nucleotides are TGTGCCAGCAGCTTAAAAGCGGGAGTTACAGCAGATACGCAGTATTTT.

This rearrangement joins TRBV9 to TRBJ2-5; D possibly corresponds to TRBD1 (6 bases). CDR3 size: 15 residues. V lost 0 bases and J 2 bases, leaving 11 bases between the germline ends. Germline V CDR1 and CDR2: SGDLS, YYNGEE. This CDR3 is CASSVGGTLQETQYF. The CDR3 DNA reads TGTGCCAGCAGCGTAGGTGGGACACTACAAGAGACCCAGTACTTC.

The J gene is TRBJ1-5, the V gene TRBV19; no clear D. V shed 1 base and J shed 5 bases, with 6 bases lying between them. Per germline, CDR1 LNHDA and CDR2 SQIVND (reference sequence). The CDR3 covers 13 residues. CDR3 nucleotides: TGTGCCAGTAGTATAGCCGGGTATCAGCCCCAGCATTTT. As protein: CASSIAGYQPQHF.

The chain is built from TRBV15 and TRBJ2-7; D unresolved. V dropped 2 bases and J dropped 6 bases, with 11 bases sitting between them. This CDR3 region has 13 residues. CDR1 and CDR2 from the germline V gene are LNHNV and YYDKDF (reference sequence). The CDR3 DNA is TGTGCCACCAGCAGAACCCGGGTTGGCGAGCAGTACTTC. As protein: CATSRTRVGEQYF.

The rearrangement joins TRBV4-3 to TRBJ1-1, with D possibly being TRBD1 (5 bases). Germline CDR1 is LGHNA and CDR2 is YSLEER. V shed 3 bases and J shed 1 base, with 9 bases lying between them. This CDR3 is 14 amino acids long. The CDR3 protein is CASSHPGQNTEAFF. The CDR3 DNA reads as TGCGCCAGCAGCCACCCCGGACAGAACACTGAAGCTTTCTTT.

The chain carries TRBV14 and TRBJ2-2; 8 bases are shared with TRBD1. Trimming took 3 bases from V and 4 from J; bases not matched to a gene: 7. The CDR3 is 16 amino acids. Germline V CDR1 and CDR2: SGHDN, FVKESK. CDR3 residues: CASSHYRGAGTGELFF. The CDR3 DNA reads as TGTGCCAGCAGCCATTACAGGGGGGCCGGCACCGGGGAGCTGTTTTTT.